Following are 11 T cell receptor beta chains from one sample sequenced in a study of vaccination effects on CD4 cells after COVID-19. The method was immunoSEQ multiplex PCR; TCRdb's version includes in-frame clones alone and lacks a portion of them. The data hold more than 65,000 clones, with about 81% observed a single time. ViraFEST expansion of antigen-specific CD4+ T cells with viral peptide pools preceded sequencing. Isolating CD4+ T cells followed about 11 days of culture. Of the BNT162b2 and mRNA-1273 vaccines, participants received two doses of one or the other. No antigen has been assigned to these receptors. The starting material was CD4+ T cells from PBMCs cultured with HCoV-229E spike peptides, obtained after COVID-19 vaccination. These receptors all stem from a human donor who received a COVID-19 vaccine.

V gene TRBV7-9 combines with J gene TRBJ2-4; D is ambiguous. There are 14 residues in the CDR3. Trimming pared 1 base from V and 9 bases from J, leaving 13 bases between. Germline V lookup: CDR1 SEHNR, CDR2 FQNEAQ (reference sequence). CDR3 sequence (DNA): TGTGCCAGCAGCTTAGATGGGGTCGCGGCCATTCAGTACTTC. Protein product: CASSLDGVAAIQYF. Variable domain in full (rest from reference TRBV7-9 and TRBJ2-4): DTGVSQNPRHKITKRGQNVTFRCDPISEHNRLYWYRQTLGQGPEFLTYFQNEAQLEKSRLLSDRFSAERPKGSFSTLEIQRTEQGDSAMYLCASSLDGVAAIQYFGAGTRLSVL.

This clone was seen a few times. The chain combines TRBV5-1 with TRBJ2-1; TRBD1 agrees at 7 bases. CDR1 is SGHRS, CDR2 YFSETQ, per germline. The ends lost 2 bases at V and 3 bases at J; junction bases unmatched: 2. This CDR3 comprises 14 residues. CDR3 region: CASSFGDSYNEQFF. The CDR3 DNA follows: TGCGCCAGCAGCTTCGGGGACAGCTACAATGAGCAGTTCTTC.

The rearrangement joins TRBV10-3 to TRBJ1-5; perhaps TRBD1 as D (5 bases). CDR3 length: 14 residues. Germline V gives CDR1 ENHRY, CDR2 SYGVKD. Trimming removed 0 bases at V and 3 bases at J, with 6 bases between. The CDR3 DNA sequence: TGTGCCATCAGTGAGTCAGGGGTCAATCAGCCCCAGCATTTT. It yields the protein CAISESGVNQPQHF.

The chain employs TRBV21-1 and TRBJ1-1. TRBV21-1 is labeled a pseudogene. The CDR3 has 16 amino acids. For the CDR3, the DNA is TGTGCCAGCAGCAAAAAGCGGGGTGGACAGAACCTTGAAGCTTTCTTT. This encodes CASSKKRGGQNLEAFF.

This clone was seen a handful of times. The chain recombines TRBV5-1 with TRBJ1-3, with D possibly matching TRBD1 (5 bases). The germline V gene has CDR1 SGHRS and CDR2 YFSETQ. V shed 2 bases and J shed 4 bases, with 19 bases lying between them. This CDR3 spans 17 amino acids. CDR3 region: CASSFTSSGTPGNTIYF. CDR3 DNA sequence: TGCGCCAGCAGCTTTACATCGTCCGGGACGCCAGGAAACACCATATATTTT.

This clone appeared once. This chain connects TRBV29-1 to TRBJ1-1, with D hard to call. Trimming shortened V by 0 bases and J by 3 bases, and 11 bases separated the two germline ends. There are 14 residues in the CDR3. CDR1 and CDR2 (germline): SQVTM, ANQGSEA. The CDR3 bases are TGCAGCGTTGAAGATCCATCAGTCTACACTGAAGCTTTCTTT. It is translated as CSVEDPSVYTEAFF.

The V and J genes are TRBV3-1 (or the pseudogene TRBV3-2) and TRBJ2-5, with 8 bases fitting TRBD2. CDR1 is LGHDT, CDR2 YNNKEL, per germline (reference sequence). The CDR3 runs to 15 residues. The junction had 9 bases not matched to a gene; V was cut back by 5 bases and J by 4 bases. The CDR3 DNA is TGTGCCAGCAGCGGCAGCGGGGGAACACTAGAGACCCAGTACTTC. As protein: CASSGSGGTLETQYF.

This sequence joins TRBV6-1 and TRBJ2-7; TRBD2 agrees at 12 bases. The germline V gene encodes CDR1 MNHNS and CDR2 SASEGT. CDR3 length equals 18 residues. Trimming took 3 bases from V and 3 from J; bases not matched to a gene: 12. In DNA, the CDR3 is TGTGCCAGCAGTGATTTGGGCCTAGCGGGGGGGCCCTACTACGAGCAGTACGTC. This encodes CASSDLGLAGGPYYEQYV.

For the CDR3, the DNA is TGTGCCAGCAGGTTGAAGGGGGCCAGTAAGGATGGCTACACCTTC. This sequence encodes CASRLKGASKDGYTF. J is TRBJ1-2 and V is TRBV3-1 (or the pseudogene TRBV3-2); the match to TRBD1 covers 7 bases. With V trimmed by 6 bases and J by 6 bases, 13 bases remained unmatched. The germline V gene has CDR1 LGHDT and CDR2 YNNKEL (reference sequence). The CDR3 totals 15 residues.

The chain couples TRBV19 to TRBJ1-2, with 7 bases matching TRBD1. The CDR3 spans 12 residues. J was trimmed by 8 bases and V by 3 bases; bases with no gene match: 3. Germline V gives CDR1 LNHDA, CDR2 SQIVND (reference sequence). The CDR3 here is CASSIQGEGYTF. CDR3 nucleotides: TGTGCCAGTAGTATTCAGGGGGAAGGCTACACCTTC.

This clone was recorded once. This chain joins TRBV6-2 or TRBV6-3 and TRBJ2-7; D is ambiguous. The CDR3 has 16 amino acids. CDR1 and CDR2 from the germline V gene are MNHEY and SVGEGT. Trimming removed 0 bases from V and 0 bases from J, with 12 bases in between. CDR3 nucleotides: TGTGCCAGCAGTTACTCGAGGTCAAGGAGCTCCTACGAGCAGTACGTC. It is translated as CASSYSRSRSSYEQYV.